There are many counts of the clone carrying this TCR beta chain. The antigen is unknown. Carrying unique molecular identifiers, the cDNA also gained a universal primer site through template switching. TCRdb used MiXCR to reprocess the 5' RACE reads, holding one entry per CDR3 protein. The repertoire holds 690,000 or so distinct CDR3 sequences, with more than 6.5% as singletons. This specimen belongs to a study of identical twins. Germline V CDR1 and CDR2: SGHRS, YFSETQ. Deletions cut 0 bases from V and 6 bases from J, with 10 bases between. CDR3 size: 14 residues. Broader study findings: When twins shared out-of-frame alpha sequences, those sequences had excess low generation probability. Compared with models, monozygotic twins showed more out-of-frame TCR alpha sharing.

These data were likewise used in another study, on yellow fever vaccine responses in identical twins. That source reports: Convergence reportedly seemed to mark part of the twins' vaccine T cell response, with personalization marking the rest.

This clonotype was sampled from a woman aged 18-29 years in good health. J is TRBJ2-1 and V is TRBV5-1, with TRBD2 as a possible D gene (6 bases). The sequencing input was PBMCs. The CDR3: CASSLGGSGNEQFF. In DNA form, the CDR3 reads TGCGCCAGCAGCTTGGGTGGTAGCGGCAATGAGCAGTTCTTC.